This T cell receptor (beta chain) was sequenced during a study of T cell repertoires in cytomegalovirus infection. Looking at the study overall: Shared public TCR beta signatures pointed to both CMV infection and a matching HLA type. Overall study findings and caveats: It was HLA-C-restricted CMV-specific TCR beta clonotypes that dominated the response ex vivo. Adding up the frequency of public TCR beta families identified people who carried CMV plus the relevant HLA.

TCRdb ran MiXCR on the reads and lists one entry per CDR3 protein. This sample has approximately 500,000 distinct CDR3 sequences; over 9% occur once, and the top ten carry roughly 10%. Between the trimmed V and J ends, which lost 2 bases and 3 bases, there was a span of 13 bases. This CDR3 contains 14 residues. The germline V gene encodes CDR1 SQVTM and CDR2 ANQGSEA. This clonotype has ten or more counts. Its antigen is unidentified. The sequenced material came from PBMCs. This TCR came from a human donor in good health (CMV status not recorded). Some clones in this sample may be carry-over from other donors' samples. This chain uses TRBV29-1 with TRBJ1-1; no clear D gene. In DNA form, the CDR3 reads TGCAGCGTTGAAAACGGTGCGGGAGACACTGAAGCTTTCTTT. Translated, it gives CSVENGAGDTEAFF.